These T cell receptor beta chains were read from a single sample in a study of blood T cells in healthy people across ages. A single record per CDR3 protein comes from TCRdb applying MiXCR to the 5' RACE reads. Of about a million distinct CDR3 sequences listed, roughly half are singletons. What was sequenced was blood. These receptors originate from an older woman in good health. Both conserved end residues are part of each CDR3. The D gene is left open where the match is weak. Clone size, where shown, is once, few, many, or a class for clones that have expanded.

D gene: .; V gene: TRBV20-1; J gene: TRBJ1-1; clone size: .; CDR3 protein: CSARDRQGSMGTEAFF; CDR3 DNA: TGCAGTGCTAGAGATCGCCAGGGGTCTATGGGCACTGAAGCTTTCTTT
D gene: TRBD1; V gene: TRBV6-2/TRBV6-3; J gene: TRBJ2-3; clone size: .; CDR3 protein: CASSPHRDRGTDTQYF; CDR3 DNA: TGTGCCAGCAGCCCGCACCGGGACAGGGGAACAGATACGCAGTATTTT
D gene: .; V gene: TRBV4-1; J gene: TRBJ2-7; clone size: .; CDR3 protein: CASSQDTVTRISSYEQYF; CDR3 DNA: TGCGCCAGCAGCCAAGATACAGTTACCCGCATAAGCTCCTACGAGCAGTACTTC
D gene: .; V gene: TRBV4-1; J gene: TRBJ1-1; clone size: .; CDR3 protein: CASSRGSRTEAFF; CDR3 DNA: TGCGCCAGCAGCCGGGGGTCGAGGACTGAAGCTTTCTTT
D gene: .; V gene: TRBV12-3/TRBV12-4; J gene: TRBJ2-7; clone size: once; CDR3 protein: CACSFSSFFEQYF; CDR3 DNA: TGTGCCTGTAGTTTTTCCTCGTTCTTCGAGCAGTACTTC
D gene: .; V gene: TRBV7-9; J gene: TRBJ2-3; clone size: few; CDR3 protein: CASSFASEADTQYF; CDR3 DNA: TGTGCCAGCAGCTTTGCATCGGAAGCAGATACGCAGTATTTT
D gene: TRBD1; V gene: TRBV5-4; J gene: TRBJ1-5; clone size: few; CDR3 protein: CASSKGAGQPQHF; CDR3 DNA: TGTGCCAGCAGCAAGGGGGCAGGTCAGCCCCAGCATTTT
D gene: .; V gene: TRBV6-5; J gene: TRBJ2-1; clone size: .; CDR3 protein: CASSYSVSYNEQFF; CDR3 DNA: TGTGCCAGCAGTTACTCGGTCTCTTACAATGAGCAGTTCTTC
D gene: .; V gene: TRBV12-3/TRBV12-4; J gene: TRBJ2-5; clone size: .; CDR3 protein: CASDSGLWGPGETQYF; CDR3 DNA: TGTGCCAGCGACTCAGGACTTTGGGGGCCGGGGGAGACCCAGTACTTC
D gene: .; V gene: TRBV7-9; J gene: TRBJ2-7; clone size: few; CDR3 protein: CASSLEGTFYEQYF; CDR3 DNA: TGTGCCAGCAGCTTAGAAGGAACCTTCTACGAGCAGTACTTC